This TCR beta chain was identified during a study of blood T cell repertoires in COVID-19. The data were produced by immunoSEQ multiplex PCR, yet TCRdb's version contains in-frame clones alone and is incomplete. Altogether a few hundred thousand clones are present, 86% being singletons, with the ten largest covering around 10%. The sequenced sample was peripheral blood. This TCR derives from a man in his forties or fifties who had recovered from COVID-19.

The CDR3 spells CASSLKPAGVWALHF. The CDR3, as DNA: TGTGCCAGCAGCTTGAAACCTGCGGGCGTCTGGGCCCTCCACTTT. V is TRBV5-6 and J is TRBJ1-6; D uncertain. Per germline, CDR1 SGHDT and CDR2 YYEEEE. V gave up 1 base and J gave up 14 bases, with 19 bases separating them. This CDR3 has 15 residues. The full variable domain, rest sourced from reference TRBV5-6 and TRBJ1-6, is DAGVTQSPTHLIKTRGQQVTLRCSPKSGHDTVSWYQQALGQGPQFIFQYYEEEERQRGNFPDRFSGHQFPNYSSELNVNALLLGDSALYLCASSLKPAGVWALHFGNGTRLTVT.